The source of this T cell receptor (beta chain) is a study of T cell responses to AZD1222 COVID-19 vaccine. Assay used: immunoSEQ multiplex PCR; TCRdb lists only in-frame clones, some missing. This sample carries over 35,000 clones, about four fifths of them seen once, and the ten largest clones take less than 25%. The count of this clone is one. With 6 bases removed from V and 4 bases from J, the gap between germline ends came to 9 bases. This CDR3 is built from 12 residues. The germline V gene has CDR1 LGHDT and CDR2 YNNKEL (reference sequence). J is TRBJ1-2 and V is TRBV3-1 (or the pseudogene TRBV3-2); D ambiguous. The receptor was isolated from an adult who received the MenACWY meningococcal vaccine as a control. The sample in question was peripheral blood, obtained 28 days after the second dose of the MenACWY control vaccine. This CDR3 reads CASRSHRYGYTF. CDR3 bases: TGTGCCAGCAGGAGTCACCGCTATGGCTACACCTTC.